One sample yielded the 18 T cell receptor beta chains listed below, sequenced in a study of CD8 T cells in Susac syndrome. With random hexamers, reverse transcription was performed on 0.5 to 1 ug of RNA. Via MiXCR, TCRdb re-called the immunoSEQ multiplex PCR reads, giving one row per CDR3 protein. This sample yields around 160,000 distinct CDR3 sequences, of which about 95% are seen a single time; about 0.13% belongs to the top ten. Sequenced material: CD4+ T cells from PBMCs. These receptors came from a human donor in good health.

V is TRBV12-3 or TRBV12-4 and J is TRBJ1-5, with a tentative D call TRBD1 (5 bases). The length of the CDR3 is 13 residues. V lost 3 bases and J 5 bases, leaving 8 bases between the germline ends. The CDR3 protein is CASSFEGYQPQHF. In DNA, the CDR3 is TGTGCCAGCAGTTTTGAGGGGTATCAGCCCCAGCATTTT.

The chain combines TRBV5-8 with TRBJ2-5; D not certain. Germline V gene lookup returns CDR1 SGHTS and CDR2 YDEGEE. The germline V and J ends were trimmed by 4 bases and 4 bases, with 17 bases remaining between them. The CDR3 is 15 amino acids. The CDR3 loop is CASSPEAALAETQYF. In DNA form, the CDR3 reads TGTGCCAGCAGCCCCGAGGCAGCACTTGCAGAGACCCAGTACTTC.

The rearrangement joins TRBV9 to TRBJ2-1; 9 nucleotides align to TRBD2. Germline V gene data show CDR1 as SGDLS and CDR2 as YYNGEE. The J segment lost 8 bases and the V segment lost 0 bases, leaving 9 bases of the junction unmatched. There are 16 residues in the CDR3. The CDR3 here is CASSVEGAGGRDEQFF. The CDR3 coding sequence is TGTGCCAGCAGCGTAGAGGGAGCGGGGGGCCGCGATGAGCAGTTCTTC.

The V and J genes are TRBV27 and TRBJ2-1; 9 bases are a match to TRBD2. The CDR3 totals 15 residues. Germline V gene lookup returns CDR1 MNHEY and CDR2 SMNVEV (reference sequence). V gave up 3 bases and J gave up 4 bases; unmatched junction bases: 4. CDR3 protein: CASSFAGGRYNEQFF. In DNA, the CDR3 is TGTGCCAGCAGTTTTGCGGGGGGGCGGTACAATGAGCAGTTCTTC.

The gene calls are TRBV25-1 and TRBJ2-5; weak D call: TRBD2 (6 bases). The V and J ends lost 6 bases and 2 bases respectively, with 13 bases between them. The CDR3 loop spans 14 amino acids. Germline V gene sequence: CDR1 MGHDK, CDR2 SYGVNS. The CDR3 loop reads CASSEGGIQETQYF. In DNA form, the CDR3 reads TGTGCCAGCAGCGAAGGCGGGATACAAGAGACCCAGTACTTC.

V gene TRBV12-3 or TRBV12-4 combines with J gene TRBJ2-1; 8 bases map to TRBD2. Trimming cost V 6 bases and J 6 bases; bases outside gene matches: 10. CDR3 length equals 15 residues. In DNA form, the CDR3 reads TGTGCCAGCAGACCCGGGACGGGGGGGTTCAATGAGCAGTTCTTC. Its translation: CASRPGTGGFNEQFF.

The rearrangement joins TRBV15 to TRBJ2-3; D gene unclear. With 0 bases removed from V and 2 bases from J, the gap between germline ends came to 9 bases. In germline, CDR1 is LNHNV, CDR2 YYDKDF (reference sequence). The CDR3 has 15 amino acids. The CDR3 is CATSRDFTDTDTQYF. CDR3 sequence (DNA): TGTGCCACCAGCAGAGATTTCACAGACACAGATACGCAGTATTTT.

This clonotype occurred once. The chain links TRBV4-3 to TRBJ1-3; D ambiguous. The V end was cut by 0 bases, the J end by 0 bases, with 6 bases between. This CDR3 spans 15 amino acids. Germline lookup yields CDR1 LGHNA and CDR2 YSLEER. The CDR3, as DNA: TGCGCCAGCAGCCAAGATTACATCTCTGGAAACACCATATATTTT. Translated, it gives CASSQDYISGNTIYF.

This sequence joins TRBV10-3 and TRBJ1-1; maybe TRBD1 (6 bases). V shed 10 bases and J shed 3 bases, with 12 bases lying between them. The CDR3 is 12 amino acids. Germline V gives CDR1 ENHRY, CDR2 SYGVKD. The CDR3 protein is CATQGRDTEAFF. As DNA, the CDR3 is TGTGCCACACAGGGAAGGGACACTGAAGCTTTCTTT.

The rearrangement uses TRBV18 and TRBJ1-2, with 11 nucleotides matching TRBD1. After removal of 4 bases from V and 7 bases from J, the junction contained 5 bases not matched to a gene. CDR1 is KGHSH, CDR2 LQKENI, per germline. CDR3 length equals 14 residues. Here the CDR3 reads CASSQGQGDPGYTF. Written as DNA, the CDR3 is TGTGCCAGCTCACAGGGACAGGGGGATCCTGGCTACACCTTC. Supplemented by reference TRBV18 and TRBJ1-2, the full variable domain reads NAGVMQNPRHLVRRRGQEARLRCSPMKGHSHVYWYRQLPEEGLKFMVYLQKENIIDESGMPKERFSAEFPKEGPSILRIQQVVRGDSAAYFCASSQGQGDPGYTFGSGTRLTVV.

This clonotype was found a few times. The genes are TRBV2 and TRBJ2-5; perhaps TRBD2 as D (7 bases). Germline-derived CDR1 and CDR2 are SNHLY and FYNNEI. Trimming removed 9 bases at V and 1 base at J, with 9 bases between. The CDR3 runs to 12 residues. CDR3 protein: CARRGGQETQYF. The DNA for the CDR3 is TGTGCCAGGAGGGGGGGCCAAGAGACCCAGTACTTC.

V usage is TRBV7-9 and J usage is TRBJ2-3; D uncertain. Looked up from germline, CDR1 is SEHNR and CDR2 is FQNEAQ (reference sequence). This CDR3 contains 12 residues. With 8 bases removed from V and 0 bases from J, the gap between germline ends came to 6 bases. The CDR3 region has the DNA TGTGCCAGCGAGCGTAGCACAGATACGCAGTATTTT. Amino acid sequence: CASERSTDTQYF.

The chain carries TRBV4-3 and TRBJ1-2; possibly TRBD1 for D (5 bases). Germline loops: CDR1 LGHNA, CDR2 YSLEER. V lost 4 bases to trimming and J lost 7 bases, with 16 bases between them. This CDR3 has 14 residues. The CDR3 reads CASSPRGDRSGYTF. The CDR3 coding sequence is TGCGCCAGCAGCCCTCGGGGAGACAGAAGTGGCTACACCTTC.

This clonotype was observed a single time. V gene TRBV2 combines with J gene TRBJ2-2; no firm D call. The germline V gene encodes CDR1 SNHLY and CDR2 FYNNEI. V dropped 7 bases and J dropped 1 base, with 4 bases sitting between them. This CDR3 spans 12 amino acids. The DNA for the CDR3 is TGTGCCAGCACCAGGAACACCGGGGAGCTGTTTTTT. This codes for CASTRNTGELFF.

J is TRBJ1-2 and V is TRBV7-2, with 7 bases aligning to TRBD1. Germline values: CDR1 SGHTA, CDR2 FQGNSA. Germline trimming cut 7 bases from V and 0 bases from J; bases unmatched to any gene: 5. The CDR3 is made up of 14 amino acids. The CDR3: CASTQGGSNYGYTF. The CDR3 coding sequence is TGTGCCAGCACCCAGGGGGGATCTAACTATGGCTACACCTTC.

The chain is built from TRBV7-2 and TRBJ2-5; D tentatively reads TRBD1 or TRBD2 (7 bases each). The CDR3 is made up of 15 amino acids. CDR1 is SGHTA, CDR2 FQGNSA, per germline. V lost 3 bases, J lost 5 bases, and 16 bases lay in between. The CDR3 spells CASSFNRGGIETQYF. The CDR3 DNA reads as TGTGCCAGCAGCTTCAACAGGGGAGGGATTGAGACCCAGTACTTC.

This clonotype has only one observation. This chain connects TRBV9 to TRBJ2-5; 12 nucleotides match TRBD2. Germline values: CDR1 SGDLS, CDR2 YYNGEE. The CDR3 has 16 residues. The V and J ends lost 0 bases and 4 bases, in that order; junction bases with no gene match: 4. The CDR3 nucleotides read TGTGCCAGCAGCGTAGGTCCTAGCGGGGGGGCAGAGACCCAGTACTTC. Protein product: CASSVGPSGGAETQYF. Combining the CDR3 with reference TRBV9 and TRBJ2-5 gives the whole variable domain DSGVTQTPKHLITATGQRVTLRCSPRSGDLSVYWYQQSLDQGLQFLIQYYNGEERAKGNILERFSAQQFPDLHSELNLSSLELGDSALYFCASSVGPSGGAETQYFGPGTRLLVL.

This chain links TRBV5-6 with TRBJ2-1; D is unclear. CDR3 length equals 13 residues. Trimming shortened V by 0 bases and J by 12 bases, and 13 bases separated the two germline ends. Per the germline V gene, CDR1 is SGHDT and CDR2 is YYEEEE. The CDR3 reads CASSLGNSRVQFF. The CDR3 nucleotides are TGTGCCAGCAGCTTGGGGAATAGTAGGGTGCAGTTCTTC.